The 11 T cell receptor beta chains below come from one sample, sequenced in a study of blood T cells in healthy people across ages (dated by TCRdb to between 2014 and 2017). Libraries came from 5' RACE. TCRdb lists the instrument as Illumina HiSeq 2500. The second PCR ran for about 7 to 11 cycles and used a J-beta primer mix along with a sample-barcoded 5' primer. Starting from the raw public reads, TCRdb applied fastp trimming at Q25, assembled clones with MiXCR and retained in-frame beta chains. Duplicate CDR3 protein sequences are folded into a single record with the most common DNA and genes. Within this sample are 700,000 to 950,000 distinct CDR3 sequences, with over 45% of them counted one time only. 22% of the sample goes to the ten largest clones. The sequencing input was blood. The origin of the receptors is a man aged 25 to 40 in good health.

The V and J genes are TRBV7-2 and TRBJ2-2, with 7 bases identical to TRBD2. CDR3 length: 16 amino acids. Germline loops: CDR1 SGHTA, CDR2 FQGNSA. Unmatched junction bases numbered 4, after V lost 1 base and J lost 2 bases. The CDR3: CASSLESGVNTGELFF. CDR3 nucleotide sequence: TGTGCCAGCAGCTTAGAAAGCGGGGTTAACACCGGGGAGCTGTTTTTT.

The chain combines TRBV6-2 or TRBV6-3 with TRBJ1-2; 7 positions match TRBD1. Germline values: CDR1 MNHEY, CDR2 SVGEGT. This CDR3 region has 13 residues. Trimming removed 6 bases from V and 7 bases from J; junction bases left unmatched: 8. In DNA form, the CDR3 reads TGTGCCAGCAGGTGGACAGGCGGACCTGGCTACACCTTC. It is translated as CASRWTGGPGYTF.

This chain uses TRBV29-1 with TRBJ2-3; D uncertain. V lost 0 bases and J 3 bases, leaving 7 bases between the germline ends. The germline V gene encodes CDR1 SQVTM and CDR2 ANQGSEA. CDR3 length: 13 residues. The CDR3 sequence: CSVEDLGTDTQYF. The CDR3 DNA reads TGCAGCGTTGAAGATCTAGGGACAGATACGCAGTATTTT.

This chain joins TRBV3-1 and TRBJ2-1, with 7 bases aligning to TRBD2. Germline-derived CDR1 and CDR2 are LGHDT and YNNKEL (reference sequence). The CDR3 has 15 residues. J lost 13 bases, V lost 5 bases, and 17 bases had no gene match. The CDR3 DNA follows: TGTGCCAGCAGCATCCGACTAGCAGTATTTGAGACCCAGTTCTTC. It codes for CASSIRLAVFETQFF.

The chain recombines TRBV20-1 with TRBJ2-5; 7 nucleotides agree with TRBD2. Germline V gene sequence: CDR1 DFQATT, CDR2 SNEGSKA (reference sequence). Trimming took 4 bases from V and 3 from J; bases not matched to a gene: 8. The CDR3 contains 14 residues. The CDR3 sequence is CSATPVAGEETQYF. CDR3 nucleotide sequence: TGCAGTGCTACCCCAGTGGCGGGGGAAGAGACCCAGTACTTC.

The chain combines TRBV29-1 with TRBJ2-3; possibly TRBD1 for D (6 bases). CDR1 and CDR2 (germline): SQVTM, ANQGSEA. This CDR3 region has 13 residues. V dropped 5 bases and J dropped 1 base, with 10 bases sitting between them. DNA of the CDR3: TGCAGCGTTCAACAGGGAGGCACAGATACGCAGTATTTT. Translation gives CSVQQGGTDTQYF.

This clonotype has only a few counts. The chain combines TRBV7-6 with TRBJ2-1; D unclear. This CDR3 is built from 15 residues. Trimming removed 2 bases at V and 1 base at J, with 9 bases between. The germline CDR1 and CDR2 sequences are SGHVS and FNYEAQ. Written as DNA, the CDR3 is TGTGCCAGCAGCTTAATGAGTCTGTCCTACAATGAGCAGTTCTTC. Protein product: CASSLMSLSYNEQFF.

The CDR3 DNA sequence: TGTGCCAGCAGTGTTTTGCAGGTCCGGGAGCTGTTTTTT. Protein sequence: CASSVLQVRELFF. This chain links TRBV2 with TRBJ2-2; D is undetermined. Germline-derived CDR1 and CDR2 are SNHLY and FYNNEI. The CDR3 sequence is 13 residues long. V lost 4 bases, J lost 9 bases, and 12 bases lay in between.

V usage is TRBV7-2 and J usage is TRBJ2-1; D is possibly TRBD2 (5 bases). This CDR3 spans 13 amino acids. Between the trimmed V and J ends, which lost 5 bases and 10 bases, there was a span of 15 bases. CDR1 and CDR2 (germline): SGHTA, FQGNSA. CDR3 sequence (DNA): TGTGCCAGCAGCATAGACTACTCCTACGAGCAGTTCTTC. Encoded protein: CASSIDYSYEQFF.

The chain has TRBV5-5 and TRBJ2-7; 9 bases are shared with TRBD2. The J call is doubtful: the DNA matches TRBJ2-5 better. The CDR3 spans 14 residues. Germline V gene data show CDR1 as SGHKS and CDR2 as YYEKEE (reference sequence). CDR3 amino acids: CASSWGLAQETQYF. CDR3 bases: TGTGCCAGCAGCTGGGGACTAGCCCAAGAGACCCAGTACTTC.

This clonotype was counted a single time. This rearrangement joins TRBV20-1 to TRBJ2-1; D is ambiguous. From germline, CDR1 is DFQATT and CDR2 SNEGSKA (reference sequence). The CDR3 contains 12 residues. Trimming shortened V by 6 bases and J by 11 bases, and 17 bases separated the two germline ends. CDR3 amino acids: CSAEVQEPKQFF. CDR3 coding DNA: TGCAGTGCGGAAGTGCAGGAGCCGAAGCAGTTCTTC.